The table lists the clone carrying this T cell receptor beta chain with a few counts. Investigators isolated RNA and reverse transcribed it into cDNA to act as the sequencing template. The data were produced by immunoSEQ multiplex PCR, yet TCRdb's version contains in-frame clones alone and is incomplete. Of 150,000 or so clones in the sample, around 47% were seen once. In alopecia areata patients, both lesional scalp punch biopsies and peripheral blood were collected. This sample was included in a study of CD8+ T cells in alopecia areata. Per the germline V gene, CDR1 is SQVTM and CDR2 is ANQGSEA. This CDR3 has 12 amino acids. The V end lost 4 bases, the J end lost 3 bases, and 7 bases lay between the germline ends.

The specimen was CD4+ T cells sorted from blood. This sequence originates from a human donor with alopecia areata. The chain uses TRBV29-1 and TRBJ2-1; the D is unclear. As DNA, the CDR3 is TGCAGCGTTGTTGAACGCTACAATGAGCAGTTCTTC. Amino acids: CSVVERYNEQFF.